These 31 T cell receptor beta chains originate from one sample sequenced in a study of blood T cell repertoires in COVID-19. The repertoire was sequenced with immunoSEQ multiplex PCR; TCRdb's copy has only in-frame clones and lacks some. The sample has about 400,000 clones, approximately 88% seen once. The specimen sequenced was PBMCs or T cells enriched from blood (not recorded which). These receptors came from a woman between 35 and 50 years old with acute COVID-19.

The chain recombines TRBV11-2 with TRBJ2-3; a possible D gene is TRBD1 (5 bases). Germline CDR1 and CDR2: SGHAT and FQNNGV. Trimming removed 8 bases from V and 5 bases from J, with 17 bases in between. This CDR3 is built from 14 residues. Here the CDR3 reads CASSDSPGRDTQYF. CDR3 nucleotide sequence: TGTGCCAGCTCTGACAGCCCCGGGCGAGATACGCAGTATTTT. The whole variable domain, filled in from reference TRBV11-2 and TRBJ2-3, reads EAGVAQSPRYKIIEKRQSVAFWCNPISGHATLYWYQQILGQGPKLLIQFQNNGVVDDSQLPKDRFSAERLKGVDSTLKIQPAKLEDSAVYLCASSDSPGRDTQYFGPGTRLTVL.

J is TRBJ1-5 and V is TRBV6-5; TRBD1 aligns across 7 bases. Germline trimming cut 6 bases from V and 4 bases from J; bases unmatched to any gene: 9. The CDR3 runs 15 residues. Germline CDR1 MNHEY, CDR2 SVGAGI. CDR3 residues: CASSRGTEFNQPQHF. For the CDR3, the DNA is TGTGCCAGCAGCCGAGGGACAGAATTTAATCAGCCCCAGCATTTT.

The rearrangement joins TRBV6-1 to TRBJ1-1; D call uncertain. V was trimmed by 2 bases and J by 1 base, leaving 2 bases between them. The CDR3 is made up of 12 amino acids. The germline V gene encodes CDR1 MNHNS and CDR2 SASEGT. Here the CDR3 reads CASSEQNTEAFF. The DNA for the CDR3 is TGTGCCAGCAGTGAACAGAACACTGAAGCTTTCTTT.

The chain recombines TRBV11-3 with TRBJ2-1, with a possible D match to TRBD2 (6 bases). Germline V gene lookup returns CDR1 SGHNT and CDR2 YENEEA. V was cut by 5 bases and J by 5 bases, with 16 bases left in between. CDR3 length equals 15 residues. CDR3 sequence reads: CASSAGRGWDNEQFF. In DNA, the CDR3 is TGTGCCAGCAGCGCGGGACGGGGCTGGGACAATGAGCAGTTCTTC.

The count of this clone is one. J is TRBJ1-2 and V is TRBV6-2 or TRBV6-3; possible D gene TRBD1, 5 bases. V was clipped by 2 bases and J by 6 bases, with 13 bases between them. Germline lookup yields CDR1 MNHEY and CDR2 SVGEGT. The CDR3 consists of 14 residues. For the CDR3, the DNA is TGTGCCAGCAGTTACCCCAGGGAAGGCGATGGCTACACCTTC. It yields the protein CASSYPREGDGYTF.

This chain joins TRBV5-1 and TRBJ2-3; possibly TRBD2 for D (7 bases). The CDR3 consists of 16 residues. V dropped 4 bases and J dropped 5 bases, with 20 bases sitting between them. CDR1 and CDR2 (germline): SGHRS, YFSETQ. For the CDR3, the DNA is TGCGCCAGCAGCAACGGTCCGGGGGGCCGGGAAGATACGCAGTATTTT. It specifies CASSNGPGGREDTQYF. Together with reference TRBV5-1 and TRBJ2-3, the CDR3 gives the full variable domain: KAGVTQTPRYLIKTRGQQVTLSCSPISGHRSVSWYQQTPGQGLQFLFEYFSETQRNKGNFPGRFSGRQFSNSRSEMNVSTLELGDSALYLCASSNGPGGREDTQYFGPGTRLTVL.

The rearrangement links TRBV4-2 to TRBJ2-7; 11 bases map to TRBD2. Germline V gene sequence: CDR1 LGHNA, CDR2 YNFKEQ. The CDR3 covers 16 residues. V lost 1 base to trimming and J lost 0 bases; unmatched junction nucleotides: 2. Here the CDR3 DNA reads TGTGCCAGCAGCCAAGGTAGCGGGGGGGTCTCCTACGAGCAGTACTTC. Amino acids: CASSQGSGGVSYEQYF.

The chain employs TRBV7-8 and TRBJ1-2; D call uncertain. Germline-derived CDR1 and CDR2 are SGHVS and FQNEAQ. The CDR3 covers 14 residues. Trimming stripped 1 base from V and 4 bases from J, with 10 bases between. The CDR3 bases are TGTGCCAGCAGCTTAGGAGGCACCATCTATGGCTACACCTTC. It encodes CASSLGGTIYGYTF.

The CDR3, as DNA: TGTGCCTGGAAAGGACTCCACCGGGGAGCAACTAATGAAAAACTGTTTTTT. Translation gives CAWKGLHRGATNEKLFF. The J gene is TRBJ1-4, the V gene TRBV30; D not resolved. V lost 4 bases, J lost 0 bases, and 18 bases lay in between. Germline V gene data show CDR1 as GTSNPN and CDR2 as SVGIG (reference sequence). The CDR3 contains 17 residues.

This rearrangement joins TRBV30 to TRBJ2-1; 7 nucleotides agree with TRBD1. V trimming: 2 bases; J trimming: 0 bases; junction bases outside the gene matches: 19. The germline V gene encodes CDR1 GTSNPN and CDR2 SVGIG (reference sequence). CDR3 length: 20 residues. In DNA form, the CDR3 reads TGTGCCTGGAGTCTCCGAGCCGGGACAGCACGAAATAGCTCCTACAATGAGCAGTTCTTC. It translates to CAWSLRAGTARNSSYNEQFF.

This chain uses TRBV7-2 with TRBJ2-5; tentatively, D is TRBD2 (5 bases). The germline V and J ends were trimmed by 4 bases and 5 bases, with 8 bases remaining between them. This CDR3 spans 12 amino acids. Germline V lookup: CDR1 SGHTA, CDR2 FQGNSA. The CDR3 loop reads CASSYPGETQYF. CDR3 sequence (DNA): TGTGCCAGCAGCTACCCGGGGGAGACCCAGTACTTC. The full variable domain, with the rest looked up from reference TRBV7-2 and TRBJ2-5, is GAGVSQSPSNKVTEKGKDVELRCDPISGHTALYWYRQSLGQGLEFLIYFQGNSAPDKSGLPSDRFSAERTGGSVSTLTIQRTQQEDSAVYLCASSYPGETQYFGPGTRLLVL.

The V gene is TRBV2, the J gene TRBJ1-5; TRBD1 is a possible D gene (6 bases). V lost 2 bases and J lost 10, with 18 bases in between. The CDR3 has 15 amino acids. CDR1 and CDR2 (germline): SNHLY, FYNNEI. CDR3 sequence reads: CASSERQGNNLPQHF. The CDR3, as DNA: TGTGCCAGCAGTGAACGCCAGGGGAACAATCTTCCCCAGCATTTT.

This clone was recorded once. V and J are TRBV5-6 and TRBJ1-3; TRBD1 agrees at 10 bases. V lost 3 bases to trimming and J lost 7 bases; unmatched junction nucleotides: 4. The CDR3 consists of 14 residues. Germline assignment: CDR1 SGHDT and CDR2 YYEEEE. CDR3 sequence: CASSWPTGGNTIYF. Written as DNA, the CDR3 is TGTGCCAGCAGCTGGCCGACAGGGGGCAACACCATATATTTT.

This sequence joins TRBV6-5 and TRBJ1-1; TRBD1 aligns across 7 bases. Germline CDR1 is MNHEY and CDR2 is SVGAGI. The V and J ends lost 5 bases and 4 bases, in that order; junction bases with no gene match: 10. CDR3 size: 15 residues. The CDR3 spells CASSNRGGGTTEAFF. CDR3 sequence (DNA): TGTGCCAGCAGTAACAGGGGCGGGGGGACCACTGAAGCTTTCTTT.

This chain links TRBV5-6 with TRBJ1-5; D uncertain. V gave up 4 bases and J gave up 7 bases, with 9 bases separating them. Germline CDR1 reads SGHDT; CDR2 reads YYEEEE. This CDR3 has 12 residues. The chain's CDR3 is CASSLPGQPQHF. The CDR3 bases are TGTGCCAGCAGCCTCCCGGGACAGCCCCAGCATTTT.

V and J are TRBV30 and TRBJ1-5; D is undetermined. The V end was cut by 2 bases, the J end by 4 bases, with 12 bases between. CDR3 size: 14 residues. CDR1 and CDR2 (germline): GTSNPN, SVGIG (reference sequence). CDR3 loop: CAWSPLAGNQPQHF. The CDR3 DNA reads as TGTGCCTGGAGTCCCCTTGCGGGAAATCAGCCCCAGCATTTT.

As concerns this clone: The same CDR3 can be traced to other DNA sequences in this sample. The CDR3 DNA reads TGCAGCGTTGGTGGCGGTAATCAGCCCCAGCATTTT. The encoded protein is CSVGGGNQPQHF. The rearrangement uses TRBV29-1 and TRBJ1-5; unclear D gene. The CDR3 runs to 12 residues. CDR1 and CDR2 (germline): SQVTM, ANQGSEA. Trimming pared 4 bases from V and 4 bases from J, leaving 8 bases between.

The chain couples TRBV6-6 to TRBJ1-2; tentative D call: TRBD1 (5 bases). The CDR3 spans 14 residues. Germline V CDR1 and CDR2: MNHNY, SVGAGI (reference sequence). V was trimmed by 3 bases and J by 4 bases, leaving 12 bases between them. Here the CDR3 reads CASSYLTEFYGYTF. CDR3 DNA: TGTGCCAGCAGTTATTTGACAGAATTCTATGGCTACACCTTC.

The rearrangement uses TRBV29-1 and TRBJ1-2, with TRBD1 identical over 7 bases. V gave up 7 bases and J gave up 4 bases; unmatched junction bases: 9. Germline V gene data show CDR1 as SQVTM and CDR2 as ANQGSEA. The CDR3 totals 13 residues. The CDR3 region is CSADTTGAYGYTF. Written as DNA, the CDR3 is TGCAGCGCCGACACTACAGGGGCCTATGGCTACACCTTC.

The chain couples TRBV2 to TRBJ1-3; TRBD1 aligns across 7 bases. The J segment lost 8 bases and the V segment lost 2 bases, leaving 9 bases of the junction unmatched. This CDR3 is 15 amino acids long. Germline V CDR1 and CDR2: SNHLY, FYNNEI. CDR3 sequence reads: CASSEPTGPTDTIYF. CDR3 sequence (DNA): TGTGCCAGCAGTGAACCGACAGGGCCGACGGACACCATATATTTT.

The chain links TRBV19 to TRBJ2-3; possibly TRBD2 for D (6 bases). The ends were cut back, 4 bases at V and 1 base at J, with 6 bases in the middle. The germline V gene has CDR1 LNHDA and CDR2 SQIVND (reference sequence). The CDR3 loop spans 13 amino acids. CDR3 DNA: TGTGCCAGTAGTAGCGGGGGCACAGATACGCAGTATTTT. It translates to CASSSGGTDTQYF.

The chain uses TRBV6-5 and TRBJ1-1, with TRBD1 identical over 9 bases. The CDR3 sequence is 13 residues long. With 6 bases clipped from V and 5 bases from J, the junction kept 4 bases outside the gene matches. The V gene's germline CDR1 is MNHEY and CDR2 SVGAGI. This CDR3 is CASRQDRGTEAFF. The CDR3 bases are TGTGCCAGCAGACAGGACAGGGGTACTGAAGCTTTCTTT.

This clone was counted a single time. J is TRBJ1-4 and V is TRBV5-1; maybe TRBD1 (5 bases). The CDR3 contains 15 residues. Germline V gene sequence: CDR1 SGHRS, CDR2 YFSETQ. V dropped 0 bases and J dropped 3 bases, with 9 bases sitting between them. CDR3 amino acids: CASSLVQGSNEKLFF. The CDR3, as DNA: TGCGCCAGCAGCTTGGTTCAGGGTTCTAATGAAAAACTGTTTTTT. Full variable domain (remainder filled in from reference TRBV5-1 and TRBJ1-4): KAGVTQTPRYLIKTRGQQVTLSCSPISGHRSVSWYQQTPGQGLQFLFEYFSETQRNKGNFPGRFSGRQFSNSRSEMNVSTLELGDSALYLCASSLVQGSNEKLFFGSGTQLSVL.

The chain joins TRBV21-1 to TRBJ1-4; TRBD1 is the table's D call, not checked against the DNA. TRBV21-1 is termed a pseudogene. The CDR3 runs 16 residues. This CDR3 is CATSLLLDRLGEKLFF. The CDR3 DNA reads as TGTGCCACCTCACTACTTTTAGACAGACTCGGTGAAAAACTGTTTTTT.

The table lists this clone with a count of one. This chain links TRBV6-5 with TRBJ2-7; tentatively, D is TRBD1 (5 bases). The CDR3 spans 13 residues. Germline V lookup: CDR1 MNHEY, CDR2 SVGAGI. V lost 6 bases and J lost 0, with 9 bases in between. The CDR3 reads CASSPGFSYEQYF. Written as DNA, the CDR3 is TGTGCCAGCAGCCCAGGGTTCTCCTACGAGCAGTACTTC.

The chain carries TRBV7-8 and TRBJ1-5; 8 bases fit TRBD1. This CDR3 region has 15 residues. Per germline, CDR1 SGHVS and CDR2 FQNEAQ. Germline trimming cut 6 bases from V and 7 bases from J; bases unmatched to any gene: 11. For the CDR3, the DNA is TGTGCCAGCAGAAGGTCAGGGGGCCAGGGGCAGCCCCAGCATTTT. This codes for CASRRSGGQGQPQHF.

V and J are TRBV10-1 and TRBJ2-5, with TRBD2 matching 14 bases. Germline loops: CDR1 WNHNN, CDR2 SYGVQD (reference sequence). Unmatched junction bases numbered 7, after V lost 3 bases and J lost 4 bases. The CDR3 spans 17 residues. CDR3 DNA: TGCGCCAGCAGTGATGGGACTAGCGGGGGCTCAGGAGAGACCCAGTACTTC. This sequence encodes CASSDGTSGGSGETQYF.

This clone appeared a few times. This rearrangement joins TRBV27 to TRBJ2-2, with 11 nucleotides matching TRBD2. Germline V gives CDR1 MNHEY, CDR2 SMNVEV (reference sequence). The CDR3 runs 16 residues. V dropped 4 bases and J dropped 5; count of bases not matched to a gene: 6. The CDR3: CASSSAGTSGTGELFF. CDR3 bases: TGTGCCAGCAGTTCCGCCGGGACTAGCGGTACCGGGGAGCTGTTTTTT.

The chain is built from TRBV29-1 and TRBJ2-1, with a weak D call TRBD2 (5 bases). Per the germline V gene, CDR1 is SQVTM and CDR2 is ANQGSEA. CDR3 size: 14 residues. V was clipped by 0 bases and J by 6 bases, with 12 bases between them. The CDR3 sequence is CSVEDTAAANEQFF. The DNA for the CDR3 is TGCAGCGTTGAAGATACGGCAGCGGCCAATGAGCAGTTCTTC.

The chain has TRBV5-1 and TRBJ1-1, with D possibly TRBD1 on 6 matching bases. Germline V gene lookup returns CDR1 SGHRS and CDR2 YFSETQ. V dropped 2 bases and J dropped 5 bases, with 13 bases sitting between them. The CDR3 length is 14 residues. The CDR3 here is CASSFSGGKTEAFF. The CDR3 coding sequence is TGCGCCAGCAGCTTTTCTGGGGGCAAAACTGAAGCTTTCTTT.

V and J are TRBV30 and TRBJ1-2; D possibly corresponds to TRBD1 (5 bases). V lost 5 bases to trimming and J lost 6 bases, with 10 bases between them. CDR1 is GTSNPN, CDR2 SVGIG, per germline (reference sequence). This CDR3 comprises 11 residues. The CDR3 DNA reads TGTGCCTGGCAGGGTGTCGATGGCTACACCTTC. This codes for CAWQGVDGYTF.